One T cell receptor beta chain is described in this entry. Its antigen remains unknown. The sample belongs to a study of shared clonotypes between healthy human individuals. Study-wide points: The sole specimen, blood, was sampled, and tissue repertoires likely differ.

The CDR3 has 13 amino acids. The germline gives CDR1 SGHNT, CDR2 YYREEE (reference sequence). V lost 2 bases, J lost 4 bases, and 9 bases lay in between. Using roughly 200 ng DNA, about 29,000 T cell genomes, the sorted-subset replicate PCRs were run. Profiled with immunoSEQ multiplex PCR; TCRdb holds only in-frame clones, not every one. The table shows around 940,000 clones, with approximately 76% occurring only once. Sample: memory CD4+ T cells sorted from blood. The subset is: CD45RA-negative fraction. The genes are TRBV5-4 and TRBJ1-1; possibly TRBD1 for D (5 bases). The sequence derives from a young man in good health. The CDR3 loop is CASSFQQGTEAFF. The CDR3 nucleotides are TGTGCCAGCAGCTTCCAGCAGGGCACTGAAGCTTTCTTT.